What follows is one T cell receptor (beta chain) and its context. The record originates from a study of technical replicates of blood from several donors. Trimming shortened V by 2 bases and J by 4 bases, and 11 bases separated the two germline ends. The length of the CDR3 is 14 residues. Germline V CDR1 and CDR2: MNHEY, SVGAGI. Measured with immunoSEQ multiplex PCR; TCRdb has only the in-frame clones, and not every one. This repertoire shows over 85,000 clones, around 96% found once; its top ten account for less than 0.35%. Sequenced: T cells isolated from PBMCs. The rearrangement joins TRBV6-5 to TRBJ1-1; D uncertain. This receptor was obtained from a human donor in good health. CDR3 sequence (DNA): TGTGCCAGCAGTTACGTTTCTGGGAGCACTGAAGCTTTCTTT. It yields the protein CASSYVSGSTEAFF.